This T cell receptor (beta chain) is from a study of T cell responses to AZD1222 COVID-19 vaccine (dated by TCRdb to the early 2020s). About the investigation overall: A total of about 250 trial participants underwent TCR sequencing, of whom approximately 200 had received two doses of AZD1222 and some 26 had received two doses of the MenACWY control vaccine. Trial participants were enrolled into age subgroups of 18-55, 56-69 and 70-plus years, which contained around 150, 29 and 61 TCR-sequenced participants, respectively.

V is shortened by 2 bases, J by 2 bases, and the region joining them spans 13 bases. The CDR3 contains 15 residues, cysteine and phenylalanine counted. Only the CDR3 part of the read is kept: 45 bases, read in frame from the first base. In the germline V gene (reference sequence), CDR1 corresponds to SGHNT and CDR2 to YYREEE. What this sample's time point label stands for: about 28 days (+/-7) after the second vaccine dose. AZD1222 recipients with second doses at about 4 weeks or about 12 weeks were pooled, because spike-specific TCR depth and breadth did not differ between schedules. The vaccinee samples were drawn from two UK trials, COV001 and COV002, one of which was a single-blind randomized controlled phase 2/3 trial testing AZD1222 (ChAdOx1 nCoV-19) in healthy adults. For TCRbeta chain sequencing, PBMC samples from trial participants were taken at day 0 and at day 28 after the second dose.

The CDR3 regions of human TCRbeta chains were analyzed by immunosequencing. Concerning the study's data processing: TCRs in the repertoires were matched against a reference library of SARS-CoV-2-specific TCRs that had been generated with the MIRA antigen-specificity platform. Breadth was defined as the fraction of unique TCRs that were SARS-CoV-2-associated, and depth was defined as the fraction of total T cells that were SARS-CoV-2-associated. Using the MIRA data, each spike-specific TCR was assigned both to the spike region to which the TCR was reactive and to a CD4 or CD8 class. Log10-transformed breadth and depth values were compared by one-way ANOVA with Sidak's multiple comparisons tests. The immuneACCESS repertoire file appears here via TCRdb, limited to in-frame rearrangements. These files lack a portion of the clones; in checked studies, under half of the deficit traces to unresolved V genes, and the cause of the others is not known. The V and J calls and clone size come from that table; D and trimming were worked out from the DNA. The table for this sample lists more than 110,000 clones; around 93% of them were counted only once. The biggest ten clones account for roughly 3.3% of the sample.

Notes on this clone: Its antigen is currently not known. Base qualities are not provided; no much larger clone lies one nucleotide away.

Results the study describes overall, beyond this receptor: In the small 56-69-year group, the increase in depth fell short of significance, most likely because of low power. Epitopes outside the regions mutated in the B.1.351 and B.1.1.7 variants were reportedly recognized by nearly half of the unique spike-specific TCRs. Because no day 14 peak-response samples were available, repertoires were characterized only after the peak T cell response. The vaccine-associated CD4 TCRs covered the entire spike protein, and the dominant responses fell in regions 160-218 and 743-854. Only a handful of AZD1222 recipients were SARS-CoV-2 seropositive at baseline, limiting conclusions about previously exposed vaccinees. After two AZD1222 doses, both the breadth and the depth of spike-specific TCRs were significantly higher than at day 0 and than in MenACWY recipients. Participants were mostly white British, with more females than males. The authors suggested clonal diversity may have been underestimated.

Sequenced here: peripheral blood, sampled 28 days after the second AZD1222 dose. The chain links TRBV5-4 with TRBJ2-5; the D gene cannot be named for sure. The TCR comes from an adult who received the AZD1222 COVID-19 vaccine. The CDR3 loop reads CASSFGAGPQETQYF. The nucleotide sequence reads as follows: TGTGCCAGCAGCTTCGGTGCCGGGCCTCAAGAGACCCAGTACTTC.